This T cell receptor beta chain was obtained from a study of cytomegalovirus exposure and HLA in healthy donors. This clone was seen once. Primers: 60 Vbeta forward and 13 Jbeta reverse. This table comes from immunoSEQ multiplex PCR, and its TCRdb copy is limited to in-frame clones, with some not included. Altogether around 170,000 clones are present, 75% to 85% being singletons, with the ten largest covering about 1.5%. Deletions cut 8 bases from V and 1 base from J, with 14 bases between. The germline V gene has CDR1 MNHEY and CDR2 SMNVEV (reference sequence). CDR3 length: 14 residues. This TCR came from a man between 18 and 29 years old in good health and CMV-seronegative. The sequencing sample was made of PBMCs. J is TRBJ1-1 and V is TRBV27; D is possibly TRBD1 (5 bases). In nucleotides, the CDR3 is TGTGCCAGCGGACTACGACAGAGGAACACTGAAGCTTTCTTT. Its protein is CASGLRQRNTEAFF.